This T cell receptor (beta chain) derives from a study of cytomegalovirus exposure and HLA in healthy donors. This clone was found once. V shed 4 bases and J shed 5 bases, with 18 bases lying between them. Germline V gene lookup returns CDR1 GTSNPN and CDR2 SVGIG (reference sequence). This CDR3 has 15 amino acids. The PCR employed 60 Vbeta primers together with 13 Jbeta primers. The table came from immunoSEQ multiplex PCR; TCRdb's copy has only in-frame clones and leaves some out. The sample records 150,000 to 200,000 clones, about 80% being singletons. This chain joins TRBV30 and TRBJ1-3, with a weak D call TRBD1 (5 bases). The TCR sequence derives from a boy younger than 18 in good health and CMV-seronegative. Sequenced material: PBMCs. The DNA for the CDR3 is TGTGCCTGGACCTTAGGGGTTCACGGTAGAAACACCATATATTTT. Protein sequence: CAWTLGVHGRNTIYF.